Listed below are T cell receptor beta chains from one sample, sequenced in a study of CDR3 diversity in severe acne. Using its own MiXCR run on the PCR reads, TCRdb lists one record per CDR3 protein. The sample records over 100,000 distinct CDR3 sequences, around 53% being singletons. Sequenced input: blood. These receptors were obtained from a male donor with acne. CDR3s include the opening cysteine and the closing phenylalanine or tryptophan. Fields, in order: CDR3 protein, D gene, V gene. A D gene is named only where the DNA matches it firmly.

CAISGGLATYEQYF TRBD2 TRBV10-3
CASRQGLDQPQHF TRBD1 TRBV27
CSVDLGVDYGHTF NA TRBV29-1
CASSDLGRGTDTQYF NA TRBV2
CASKKQGAESLAYNSPLHF NA TRBV28
CAISEPGLWGQGLTDTQYF TRBD1 TRBV10-3
CASSHENYGYTF NA TRBV3-1
CASSQLRADTQYF NA TRBV6-1
CSVLLAGEETQYF TRBD2 TRBV29-1
CASSRTQNTEAFF NA TRBV5-1
CASSWGGGGDYEQYF TRBD2 TRBV7-2
CATRLDGGHLSYNSPLHF NA TRBV6-5
CASSPTREITNEKLFF NA TRBV18
CASSSGTSGGPIGTDTQYF NA TRBV12-1
CASSGSYSNQPQHF NA TRBV9
CASSSPGTGNGYTF TRBD1 TRBV6-1
CASSQEWEGTQYF NA TRBV4-3
CASSESRDRYNEKLFF NA TRBV10-2
CATSDLRDPLPYEQYF NA TRBV24-1
CASSVPGVYEQYF NA TRBV9
CASTTGPPAYEQYF NA TRBV7-9
CASSFLTGKYGYTDTQYF TRBD1 TRBV12-3/TRBV12-4
CASSHPAGSGGTGELFF NA TRBV7-9
CASSLIAGTDTQYF NA TRBV7-6
CATSYGGNTGELFF NA TRBV24-1
CASSEGGQPQHF NA TRBV10-3
CASSTFRAGVGETQYF NA TRBV5-5
CASSFFGQPQHF NA TRBV28
CASSFPYRLAGGGENTQYF TRBD2 TRBV12-3/TRBV12-4
CSVETGASGNTIYF TRBD1 TRBV29-1
CASSQEGSQGRAEAFF TRBD1 TRBV13
CASSLYLGELFF NA TRBV28
CASSSAAFNEQFF NA TRBV5-1
CASSPQGFHGYTF NA TRBV28
CASSPSSNAGLEDTQYF NA TRBV4-2
CAIRQTYETQYF NA TRBV10-3
CATSWDGNQPQHF NA TRBV15
CSAKLIVAGGTTDTQYF TRBD2 TRBV20-1
CATIQGASTDTQYF TRBD1 TRBV24-1
CASSWTGEETQYF TRBD1 TRBV5-4
CASSHKQAYEQYF NA TRBV6-5
CASSLLQGLDGYTF NA TRBV5-8
CSARDNGQAQETQYF TRBD1 TRBV20-1
CATSDLRLAVYNEQFF TRBD2 TRBV24-1
CASSGIGTSGSSYNEQFF TRBD2 TRBV9
CSARAEGTSGSTDTQYF TRBD2 TRBV20-1